This TCR beta chain was identified in a study of T cell changes during pregnancy in multiple sclerosis. Looked up from germline, CDR1 is MGHRA and CDR2 is YSYEKL. With V trimmed by 0 bases and J by 2 bases, 8 bases remained unmatched. The CDR3 has 19 amino acids. TCRdb's copy holds only in-frame clones and misses some; the assay was immunoSEQ multiplex PCR. The sample lists roughly 51,000 clones; roughly 92% were seen once. The V call is TRBV4-1, the J call TRBJ2-1, with 12 bases lining up with TRBD2. The sequences come from CD8+ T cells from peripheral blood mononuclear cells, collected before pregnancy. The TCR was taken from a female donor with multiple sclerosis, enrolled in a pregnancy study. CDR3 protein: CASSQERLAGGGPYNEQFF. The CDR3 DNA follows: TGCGCCAGCAGCCAAGAACGCCTAGCGGGGGGGGGCCCCTACAATGAGCAGTTCTTC.